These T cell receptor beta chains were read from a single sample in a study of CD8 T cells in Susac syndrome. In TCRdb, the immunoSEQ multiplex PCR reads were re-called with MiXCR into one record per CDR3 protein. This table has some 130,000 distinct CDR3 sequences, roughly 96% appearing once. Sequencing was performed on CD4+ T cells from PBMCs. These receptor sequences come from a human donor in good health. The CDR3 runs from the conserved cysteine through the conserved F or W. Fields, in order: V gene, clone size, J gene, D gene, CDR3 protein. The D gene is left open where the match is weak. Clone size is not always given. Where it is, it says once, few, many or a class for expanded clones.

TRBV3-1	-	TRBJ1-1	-	CASSQEEGKGWNTEAFF
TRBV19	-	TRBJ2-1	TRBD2	CASSRLPGLAGGPLENEQFF
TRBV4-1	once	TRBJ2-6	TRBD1	CASSRQGPGANVLTF
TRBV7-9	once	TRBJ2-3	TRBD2	CASSFSAGGSTDTQYF
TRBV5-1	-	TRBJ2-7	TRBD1	CASSPRDSFYEQYF
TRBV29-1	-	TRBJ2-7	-	CSVDNTQGEGEQYF
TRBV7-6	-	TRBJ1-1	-	CASSLVLRGRMNTEAFF
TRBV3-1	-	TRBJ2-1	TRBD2	CASSRERLAANEQFF
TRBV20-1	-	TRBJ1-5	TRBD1	CSARGGATGGNQPQHF
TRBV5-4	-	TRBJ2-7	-	CASSLFGVQGEQYF
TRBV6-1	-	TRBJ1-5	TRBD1	CASSQDRGQPQHF
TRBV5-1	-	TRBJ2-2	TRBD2	CASSLARTSGGTGELFF